These T cell receptor beta chains were read from a single sample in a study of cytomegalovirus exposure and HLA in healthy donors. Using immunoSEQ multiplex PCR, the repertoire was profiled, and TCRdb retains in-frame clones only, with some absent. The table shows roughly 150,000 clones, with roughly 77% occurring only once. The sample comprised PBMCs. The source of these receptors is a man in his late teens or twenties in good health and CMV-seropositive. Each CDR3 is given with its conserved first and last residue. Each record gives: V gene, J gene, D gene, clone size, CDR3 protein, CDR3 DNA. A D gene is named only where the DNA matches it firmly. Expanded clones are given a class, and other clones once, few, many or no size at all.

v_call: TRBV6-6
j_call: TRBJ1-1
d_call: -
clone_size: -
cdr3_aa: CASSHPGEKGFF
cdr3_nt: TGTGCCAGCAGTCACCCCGGGGAGAAGGGTTTCTTT

v_call: TRBV6-5
j_call: TRBJ2-1
d_call: -
clone_size: few
cdr3_aa: CATPRSTAIEQFF
cdr3_nt: TGTGCCACCCCGCGATCGACAGCGATTGAGCAGTTCTTC

v_call: TRBV5-6
j_call: TRBJ2-7
d_call: TRBD2
clone_size: -
cdr3_aa: CASSLYAGEIYEQYF
cdr3_nt: TGTGCCAGCAGCTTGTACGCGGGAGAAATTTACGAGCAGTACTTC

v_call: TRBV19
j_call: TRBJ1-2
d_call: -
clone_size: -
cdr3_aa: CASSATATNYGYTF
cdr3_nt: TGTGCCAGTAGTGCGACAGCGACTAACTATGGCTACACCTTC

v_call: TRBV6-1
j_call: TRBJ2-7
d_call: TRBD2
clone_size: -
cdr3_aa: CASNQLAGGTYEQYF
cdr3_nt: TGTGCCAGCAACCAACTAGCGGGAGGGACCTACGAGCAGTACTTC

v_call: TRBV29-1
j_call: TRBJ2-1
d_call: -
clone_size: -
cdr3_aa: CSAPGGLANEQFF
cdr3_nt: TGCAGCGCCCCAGGAGGTCTGGCCAATGAGCAGTTCTTC

v_call: TRBV9
j_call: TRBJ1-1
d_call: -
clone_size: -
cdr3_aa: CASSFSGKNTEAFF
cdr3_nt: TGTGCCAGCAGCTTCTCAGGGAAGAACACTGAAGCTTTCTTT

v_call: TRBV27
j_call: TRBJ2-1
d_call: -
clone_size: few
cdr3_aa: CASSFVEYDRNEQFF
cdr3_nt: TGTGCCAGCAGTTTCGTAGAATATGATCGCAATGAGCAGTTCTTC

v_call: TRBV7-9
j_call: TRBJ1-2
d_call: TRBD1
clone_size: once
cdr3_aa: CASSWTGNYGYPF
cdr3_nt: TGTGCCAGCAGCTGGACAGGCAACTATGGCTACCCCTTC

v_call: TRBV5-1
j_call: TRBJ1-4
d_call: -
clone_size: -
cdr3_aa: CASSLGAGDEKLFF
cdr3_nt: TGCGCCAGCAGCTTGGGAGCGGGAGATGAAAAACTGTTTTTT

v_call: TRBV5-1
j_call: TRBJ2-3
d_call: TRBD2
clone_size: once
cdr3_aa: CASSSSGRAEDTQYF
cdr3_nt: TGCGCCAGCAGCTCAAGCGGGAGGGCCGAAGATACGCAGTATTTT

v_call: TRBV7-2
j_call: TRBJ1-5
d_call: -
clone_size: once
cdr3_aa: CASSLARDQPQHF
cdr3_nt: TGTGCCAGCAGCTTAGCGCGGGATCAGCCCCAGCATTTT

v_call: TRBV7-9
j_call: TRBJ1-1
d_call: -
clone_size: -
cdr3_aa: CASSLTQGNTEAFF
cdr3_nt: TGTGCCAGCTCACTAACTCAGGGGAACACTGAAGCTTTCTTT

v_call: TRBV14
j_call: TRBJ2-2
d_call: TRBD1
clone_size: -
cdr3_aa: CASSKDRYTGELFF
cdr3_nt: TGTGCCAGCAGCAAGGACAGGTACACCGGGGAGCTGTTTTTT

v_call: TRBV28
j_call: TRBJ2-5
d_call: -
clone_size: -
cdr3_aa: CASTHGGLKTQYF
cdr3_nt: TGTGCCAGCACCCATGGGGGACTGAAGACCCAGTACTTC

v_call: TRBV2
j_call: TRBJ2-3
d_call: -
clone_size: -
cdr3_aa: CASREDTTDTQYF
cdr3_nt: TGTGCCAGCAGAGAGGACACCACAGATACGCAGTATTTT

v_call: TRBV15
j_call: TRBJ2-1
d_call: -
clone_size: -
cdr3_aa: CATSRVGGGFSYNEQFF
cdr3_nt: TGTGCCACCAGCAGAGTGGGCGGGGGCTTCTCCTACAATGAGCAGTTCTTC

v_call: TRBV11-2
j_call: TRBJ2-5
d_call: -
clone_size: -
cdr3_aa: CASSLTGRILETQYF
cdr3_nt: TGTGCCAGCAGCTTGACAGGACGGATCCTAGAGACCCAGTACTTC

v_call: TRBV15
j_call: TRBJ1-5
d_call: TRBD1
clone_size: few
cdr3_aa: CATSSGDSRNQPQHF
cdr3_nt: TGTGCCACCAGCAGTGGGGACAGCCGCAATCAGCCCCAGCATTTT

v_call: TRBV27
j_call: TRBJ2-6
d_call: -
clone_size: -
cdr3_aa: CASRGVPGANVLTF
cdr3_nt: TGTGCCAGCAGAGGGGTTCCCGGGGCCAACGTCCTGACTTTC

v_call: TRBV7-9
j_call: TRBJ2-5
d_call: -
clone_size: -
cdr3_aa: CASSLDVTEETQYF
cdr3_nt: TGTGCCAGCAGCTTGGACGTGACAGAAGAGACCCAGTACTTC

v_call: TRBV7-9
j_call: TRBJ1-1
d_call: TRBD1
clone_size: -
cdr3_aa: CASSFGQGEAFF
cdr3_nt: TGTGCCAGCAGCTTCGGACAGGGGGAAGCTTTCTTT

v_call: TRBV28
j_call: TRBJ1-1
d_call: -
clone_size: -
cdr3_aa: CASSFGGVAFF
cdr3_nt: TGTGCCAGCAGTTTCGGGGGGGTGGCTTTCTTT

v_call: TRBV2
j_call: TRBJ2-1
d_call: TRBD2
clone_size: -
cdr3_aa: CASSVSAGATYEQFF
cdr3_nt: TGTGCCAGCAGTGTTTCAGCGGGAGCGACCTATGAGCAGTTCTTC

v_call: TRBV30
j_call: TRBJ2-1
d_call: -
clone_size: -
cdr3_aa: CAWRLAVNNEQFF
cdr3_nt: TGTGCCTGGAGGCTAGCTGTTAACAATGAGCAGTTCTTC

v_call: TRBV5-1
j_call: TRBJ2-1
d_call: -
clone_size: -
cdr3_aa: CASSLQGYNEQFF
cdr3_nt: TGCGCCAGCAGCTTGCAGGGTTACAATGAGCAGTTCTTC

v_call: TRBV27
j_call: TRBJ2-5
d_call: -
clone_size: -
cdr3_aa: CASSLRREETQYF
cdr3_nt: TGTGCCAGCAGTTTACGGCGGGAAGAGACCCAGTACTTC

v_call: TRBV28
j_call: TRBJ1-1
d_call: -
clone_size: few
cdr3_aa: CASRSLSGGATEAFF
cdr3_nt: TGTGCCAGCAGATCCCTATCAGGAGGGGCCACTGAAGCTTTCTTT

v_call: TRBV28
j_call: TRBJ2-3
d_call: -
clone_size: -
cdr3_aa: CASSLTGTSTDTQYF
cdr3_nt: TGTGCCAGCAGTTTAACGGGTACCAGCACAGATACGCAGTATTTT